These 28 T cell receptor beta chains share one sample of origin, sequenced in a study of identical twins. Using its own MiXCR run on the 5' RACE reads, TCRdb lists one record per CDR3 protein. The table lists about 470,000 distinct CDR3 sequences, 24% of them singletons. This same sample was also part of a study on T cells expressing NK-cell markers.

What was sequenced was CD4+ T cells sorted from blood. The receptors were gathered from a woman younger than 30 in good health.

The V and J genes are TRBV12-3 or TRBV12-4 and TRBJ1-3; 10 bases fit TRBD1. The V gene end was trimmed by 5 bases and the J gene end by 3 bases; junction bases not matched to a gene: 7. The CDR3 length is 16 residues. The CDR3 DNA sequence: TGTGCCAGCAGTATCCCCGGACAGGGGGTTGGAAACACCATATATTTT. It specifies CASSIPGQGVGNTIYF.

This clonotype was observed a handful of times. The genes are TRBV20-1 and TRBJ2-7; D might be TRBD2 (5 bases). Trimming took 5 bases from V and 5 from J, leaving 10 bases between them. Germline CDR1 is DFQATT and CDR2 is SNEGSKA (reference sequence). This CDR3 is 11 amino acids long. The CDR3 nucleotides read TGCAGTGCTCTCGGACTTGACGAGCAGTACTTC. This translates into CSALGLDEQYF.

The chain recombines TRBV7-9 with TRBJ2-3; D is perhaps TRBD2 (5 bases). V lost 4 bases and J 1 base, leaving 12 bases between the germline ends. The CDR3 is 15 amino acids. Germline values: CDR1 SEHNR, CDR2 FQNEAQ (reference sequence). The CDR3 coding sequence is TGTGCCAGCAGCTCCCAAGCGGAGGGCACAGATACGCAGTATTTT. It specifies CASSSQAEGTDTQYF.

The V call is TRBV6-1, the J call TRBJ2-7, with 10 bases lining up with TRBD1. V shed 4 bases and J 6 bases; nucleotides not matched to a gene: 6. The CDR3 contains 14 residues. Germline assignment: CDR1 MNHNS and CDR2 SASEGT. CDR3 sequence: CASSAGTGEGEQYF. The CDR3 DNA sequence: TGTGCCAGCAGTGCCGGGACAGGGGAAGGCGAGCAGTACTTC.

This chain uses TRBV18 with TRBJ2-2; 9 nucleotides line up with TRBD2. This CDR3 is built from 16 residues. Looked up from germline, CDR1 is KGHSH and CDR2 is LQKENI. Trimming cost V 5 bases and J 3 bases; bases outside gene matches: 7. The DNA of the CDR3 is TGTGCCAGCTCAGGACCTAGCGGGGATTACACCGGGGAGCTGTTTTTT. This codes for CASSGPSGDYTGELFF.

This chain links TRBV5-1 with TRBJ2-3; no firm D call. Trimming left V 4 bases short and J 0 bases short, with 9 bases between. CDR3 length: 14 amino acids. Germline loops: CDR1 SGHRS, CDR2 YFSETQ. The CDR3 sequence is CASSGASSTDTQYF. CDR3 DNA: TGCGCCAGCAGCGGAGCTTCTAGCACAGATACGCAGTATTTT. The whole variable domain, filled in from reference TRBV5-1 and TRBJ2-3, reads KAGVTQTPRYLIKTRGQQVTLSCSPISGHRSVSWYQQTPGQGLQFLFEYFSETQRNKGNFPGRFSGRQFSNSRSEMNVSTLELGDSALYLCASSGASSTDTQYFGPGTRLTVL.

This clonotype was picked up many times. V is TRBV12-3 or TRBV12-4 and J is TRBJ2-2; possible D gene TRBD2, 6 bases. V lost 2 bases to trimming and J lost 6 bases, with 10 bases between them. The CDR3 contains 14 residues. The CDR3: CASSLRSGPGELFF. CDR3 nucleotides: TGTGCCAGCAGTTTAAGAAGCGGGCCCGGGGAGCTGTTTTTT.

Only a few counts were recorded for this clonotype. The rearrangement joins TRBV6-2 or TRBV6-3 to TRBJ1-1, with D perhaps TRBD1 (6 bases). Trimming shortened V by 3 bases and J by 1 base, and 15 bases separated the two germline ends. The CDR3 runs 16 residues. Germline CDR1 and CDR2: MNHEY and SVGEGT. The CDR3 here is CASSYNTGLGNTEAFF. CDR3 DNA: TGTGCCAGCAGTTATAACACAGGGCTTGGGAACACTGAAGCTTTCTTT.

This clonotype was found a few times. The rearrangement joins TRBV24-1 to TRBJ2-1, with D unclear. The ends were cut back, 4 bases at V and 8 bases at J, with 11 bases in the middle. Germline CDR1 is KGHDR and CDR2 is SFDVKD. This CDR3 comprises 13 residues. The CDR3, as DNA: TGTGCCACCAGTGACCCTTCCAAATATGAGCAGTTCTTC. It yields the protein CATSDPSKYEQFF.

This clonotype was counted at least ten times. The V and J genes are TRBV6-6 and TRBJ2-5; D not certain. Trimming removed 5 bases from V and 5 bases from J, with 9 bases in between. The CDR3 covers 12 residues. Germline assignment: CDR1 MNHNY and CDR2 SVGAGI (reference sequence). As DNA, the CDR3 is TGTGCCAGCAGTAACAAGGTGGAGACCCAGTACTTC. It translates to CASSNKVETQYF.

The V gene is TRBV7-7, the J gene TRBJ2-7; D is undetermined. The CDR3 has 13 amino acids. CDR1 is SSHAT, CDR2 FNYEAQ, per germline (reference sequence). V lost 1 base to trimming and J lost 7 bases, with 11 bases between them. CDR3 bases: TGTGCCAGCAGCTTAGGTGACGACTTGGAGCAGTACTTC. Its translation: CASSLGDDLEQYF.

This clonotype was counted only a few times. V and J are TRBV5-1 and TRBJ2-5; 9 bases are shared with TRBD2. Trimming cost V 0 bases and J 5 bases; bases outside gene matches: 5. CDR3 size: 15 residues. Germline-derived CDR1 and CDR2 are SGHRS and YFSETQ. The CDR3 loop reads CASSLGLAERETQYF. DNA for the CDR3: TGCGCCAGCAGCTTGGGACTAGCGGAACGTGAGACCCAGTACTTC.

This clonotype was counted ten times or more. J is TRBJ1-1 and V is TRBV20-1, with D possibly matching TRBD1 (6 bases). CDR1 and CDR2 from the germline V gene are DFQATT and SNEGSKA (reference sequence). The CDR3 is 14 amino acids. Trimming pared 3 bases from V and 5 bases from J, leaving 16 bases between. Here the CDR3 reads CSARNSVDRTEAFF. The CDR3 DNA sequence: TGCAGTGCTAGGAATTCCGTCGACAGGACTGAAGCTTTCTTT.

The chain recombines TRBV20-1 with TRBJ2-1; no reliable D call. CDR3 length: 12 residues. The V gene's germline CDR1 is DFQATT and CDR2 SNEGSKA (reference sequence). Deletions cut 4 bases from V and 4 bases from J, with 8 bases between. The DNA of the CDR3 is TGCAGTGCTATTTACGTTTACAATGAGCAGTTCTTC. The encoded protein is CSAIYVYNEQFF.

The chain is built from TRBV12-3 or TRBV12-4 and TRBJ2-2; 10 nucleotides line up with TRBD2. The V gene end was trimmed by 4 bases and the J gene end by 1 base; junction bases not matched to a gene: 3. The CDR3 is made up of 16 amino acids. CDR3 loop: CASSYQRGGNTGELFF. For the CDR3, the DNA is TGTGCCAGCAGTTACCAGCGGGGGGGGAACACCGGGGAGCTGTTTTTT.

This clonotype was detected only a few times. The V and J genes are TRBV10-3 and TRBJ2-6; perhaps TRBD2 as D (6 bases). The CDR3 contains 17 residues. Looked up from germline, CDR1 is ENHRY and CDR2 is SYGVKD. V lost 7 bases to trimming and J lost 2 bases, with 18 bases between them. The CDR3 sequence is CAITKGWGDAGANVLTF. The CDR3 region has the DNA TGTGCCATCACCAAAGGGTGGGGGGACGCTGGGGCCAACGTCCTGACTTTC.

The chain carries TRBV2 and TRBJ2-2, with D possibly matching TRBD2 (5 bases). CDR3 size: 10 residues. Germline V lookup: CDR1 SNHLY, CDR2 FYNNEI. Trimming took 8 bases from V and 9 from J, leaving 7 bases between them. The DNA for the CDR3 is TGTGCCAGCGGGAGCCGGGAGCTGTTTTTT. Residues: CASGSRELFF. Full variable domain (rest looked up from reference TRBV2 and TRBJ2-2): EPEVTQTPSHQVTQMGQEVILRCVPISNHLYFYWYRQILGQKVEFLVSFYNNEISEKSEIFDDQFSVERPDGSNFTLKIRSTKLEDSAMYFCASGSRELFFGEGSRLTVL.

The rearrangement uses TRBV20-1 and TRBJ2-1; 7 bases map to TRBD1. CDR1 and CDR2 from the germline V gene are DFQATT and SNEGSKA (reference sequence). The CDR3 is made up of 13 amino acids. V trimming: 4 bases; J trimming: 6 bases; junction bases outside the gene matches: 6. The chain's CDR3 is CSAKKGTANEQFF. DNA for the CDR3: TGCAGTGCTAAGAAAGGGACAGCCAATGAGCAGTTCTTC.

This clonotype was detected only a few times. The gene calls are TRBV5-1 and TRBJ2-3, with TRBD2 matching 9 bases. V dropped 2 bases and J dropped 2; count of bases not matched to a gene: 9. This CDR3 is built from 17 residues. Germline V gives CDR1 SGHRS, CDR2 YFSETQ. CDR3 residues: CASSLRVLAGSTDTQYF. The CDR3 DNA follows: TGCGCCAGCAGCTTACGGGTACTAGCGGGTTCCACAGATACGCAGTATTTT.

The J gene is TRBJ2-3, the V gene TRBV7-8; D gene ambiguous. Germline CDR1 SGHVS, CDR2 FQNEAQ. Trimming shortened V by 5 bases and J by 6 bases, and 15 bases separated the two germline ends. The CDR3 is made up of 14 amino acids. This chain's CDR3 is CASSPRSLEDTQYF. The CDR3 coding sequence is TGTGCCAGCAGCCCTCGCTCCCTAGAGGATACGCAGTATTTT.

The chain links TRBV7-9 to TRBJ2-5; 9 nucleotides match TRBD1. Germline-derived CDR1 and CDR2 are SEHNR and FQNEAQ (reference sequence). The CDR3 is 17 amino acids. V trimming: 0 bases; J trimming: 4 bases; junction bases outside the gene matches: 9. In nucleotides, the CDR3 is TGTGCCAGCAGCTTAGCGTTCCGACAGGGGGGAGCAGAGACCCAGTACTTC. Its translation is CASSLAFRQGGAETQYF. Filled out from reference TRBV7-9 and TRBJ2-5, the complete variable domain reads DTGVSQNPRHKITKRGQNVTFRCDPISEHNRLYWYRQTLGQGPEFLTYFQNEAQLEKSRLLSDRFSAERPKGSFSTLEIQRTEQGDSAMYLCASSLAFRQGGAETQYFGPGTRLLVL.

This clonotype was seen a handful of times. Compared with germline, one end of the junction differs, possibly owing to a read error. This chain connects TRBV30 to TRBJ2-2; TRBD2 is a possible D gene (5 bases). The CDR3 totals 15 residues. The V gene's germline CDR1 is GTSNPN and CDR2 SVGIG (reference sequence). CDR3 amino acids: CAWSRIGINTGELCF. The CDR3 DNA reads TGTGCCTGGTCGAGGATAGGGATTAACACCGGGGAGCTGTGTTTT.

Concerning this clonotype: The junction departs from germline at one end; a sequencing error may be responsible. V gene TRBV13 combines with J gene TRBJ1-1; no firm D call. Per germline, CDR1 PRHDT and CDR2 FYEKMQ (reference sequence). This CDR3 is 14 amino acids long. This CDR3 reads CAISPRGFNTEAFF. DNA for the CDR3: TGTGCCATCAGCCCCCGGGGTTTCAACACTGAAGCTTTCTTT. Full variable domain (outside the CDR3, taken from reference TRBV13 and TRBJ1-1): AAGVIQSPRHLIKEKRETATLKCYPIPRHDTVYWYQQGPGQDPQFLISFYEKMQSDKGSIPDRFSAQQFSDYHSELNMSSLELGDSALYFCAISPRGFNTEAFFGQGTRLTVV.

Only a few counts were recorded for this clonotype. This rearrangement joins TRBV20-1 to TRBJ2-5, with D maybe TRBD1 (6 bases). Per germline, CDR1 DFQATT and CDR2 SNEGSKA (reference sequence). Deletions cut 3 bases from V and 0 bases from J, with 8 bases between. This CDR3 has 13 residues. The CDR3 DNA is TGCAGTGCTAGGGACAGCAACCAAGAGACCCAGTACTTC. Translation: CSARDSNQETQYF.

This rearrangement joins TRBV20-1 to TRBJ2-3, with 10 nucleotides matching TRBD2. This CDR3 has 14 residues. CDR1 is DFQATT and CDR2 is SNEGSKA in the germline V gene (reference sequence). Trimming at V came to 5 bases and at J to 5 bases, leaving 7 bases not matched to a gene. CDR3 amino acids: CSAQKAGGRDTQYF. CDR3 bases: TGCAGTGCTCAAAAAGCGGGAGGGAGAGATACGCAGTATTTT.

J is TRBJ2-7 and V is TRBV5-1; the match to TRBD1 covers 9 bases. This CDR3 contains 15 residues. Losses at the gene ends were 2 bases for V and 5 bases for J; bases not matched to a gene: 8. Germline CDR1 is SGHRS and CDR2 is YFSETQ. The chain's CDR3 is CASSLGRTGVDEQYF. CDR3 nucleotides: TGCGCCAGCAGCTTAGGGCGGACAGGGGTCGACGAGCAGTACTTC.

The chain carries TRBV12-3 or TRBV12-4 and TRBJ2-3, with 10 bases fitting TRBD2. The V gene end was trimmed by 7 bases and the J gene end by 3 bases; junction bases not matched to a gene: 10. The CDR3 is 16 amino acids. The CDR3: CASILGAGGGTDTQYF. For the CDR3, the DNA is TGTGCCAGCATCTTAGGAGCGGGGGGGGGGACAGATACGCAGTATTTT.

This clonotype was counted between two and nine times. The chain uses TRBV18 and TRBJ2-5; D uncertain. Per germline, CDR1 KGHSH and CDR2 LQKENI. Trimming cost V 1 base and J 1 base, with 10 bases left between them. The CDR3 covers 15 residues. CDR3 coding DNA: TGTGCCAGCTCACCACAGGCCCGGTTCCAAGAGACCCAGTACTTC. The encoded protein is CASSPQARFQETQYF.